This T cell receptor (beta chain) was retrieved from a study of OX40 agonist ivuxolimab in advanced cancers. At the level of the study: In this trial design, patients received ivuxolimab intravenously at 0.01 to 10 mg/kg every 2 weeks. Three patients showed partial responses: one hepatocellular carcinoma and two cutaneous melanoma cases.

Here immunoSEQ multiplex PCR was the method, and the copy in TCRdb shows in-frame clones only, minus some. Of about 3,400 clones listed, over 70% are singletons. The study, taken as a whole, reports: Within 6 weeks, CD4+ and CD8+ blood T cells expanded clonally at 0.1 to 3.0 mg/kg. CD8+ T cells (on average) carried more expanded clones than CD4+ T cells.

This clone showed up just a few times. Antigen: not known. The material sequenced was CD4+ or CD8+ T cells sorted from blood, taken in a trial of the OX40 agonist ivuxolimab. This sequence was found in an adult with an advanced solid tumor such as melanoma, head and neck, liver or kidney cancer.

CDR3 nucleotides: TGTGCCAGCACCAGCCAAAGGGGGTTCCTCCACTTT. This gives the protein CASTSQRGFLHF. J is TRBJ1-6 and V is TRBV28, with D possibly being TRBD1 (6 bases). Between the trimmed V and J ends, which lost 7 bases and 15 bases, there was a span of 16 bases. The germline gives CDR1 MDHEN, CDR2 SYDVKM. The CDR3 extends over 12 amino acids.